This is a list of T cell receptor beta chains from one sample in a study of radiation and T cells in renal cell carcinoma. Profiling relied on immunoSEQ multiplex PCR, and the TCRdb table lists in-frame clones only, not all of them. The profile shows around 75,000 clones, more than 75% of them singletons. This specimen was blood, taken from a patient whose treatment included radiotherapy and nephrectomy. These receptors were taken from a man in his 60s with renal cell carcinoma. Both conserved end residues are part of each CDR3. D genes are given only for firm matches. Some rows have no size entry. The others give once, few or many, or a class for an expanded clone.

V gene	J gene	clone size	D gene	CDR3 protein	CDR3 DNA
TRBV10-3	TRBJ2-3	once	-	CAISEDSHTDTQYF	TGTGCCATCAGTGAGGACAGCCACACAGATACGCAGTATTTT
TRBV7-2	TRBJ2-1	-	-	CASSLAFPAYNEQFF	TGTGCCAGCAGCTTAGCTTTCCCGGCGTACAATGAGCAGTTCTTC
TRBV4-2	TRBJ2-1	-	-	CASSQGFGYNEQFF	TGTGCCAGCAGCCAAGGATTTGGCTACAATGAGCAGTTCTTC
TRBV18	TRBJ2-1	-	-	CASSLSIGSQDEQFF	TGTGCCAGCTCTTTGTCCATAGGGAGTCAAGATGAGCAGTTCTTC
TRBV28	TRBJ1-5	-	-	CASGINQPQHF	TGTGCCAGTGGGATCAATCAGCCCCAGCATTTT
TRBV27	TRBJ2-7	-	TRBD2	CASSLSWLAVAYEQYF	TGTGCCAGCAGTTTATCATGGCTAGCGGTCGCCTACGAGCAGTACTTC
TRBV4-1	TRBJ2-3	-	-	CASSRQGDSGSTDTQYF	TGCGCCAGCAGCCGGCAGGGAGATAGCGGTAGCACAGATACGCAGTATTTT
TRBV2	TRBJ1-2	-	-	CASRPEYGYTF	TGTGCCAGCAGACCCGAATATGGCTACACCTTC
TRBV11-2	TRBJ2-3	-	-	CASSLTADTQYF	TGTGCCAGCAGCTTAACGGCAGATACGCAGTATTTT
TRBV5-1	TRBJ2-7	-	TRBD2	CASSAGTSGYEQYF	TGCGCCAGCAGCGCCGGGACTAGCGGGTACGAGCAGTACTTC
TRBV5-1	TRBJ2-5	once	-	CASSLEGLQQETQYF	TGCGCCAGCAGCTTGGAGGGACTGCAACAAGAGACCCAGTACTTC
TRBV15	TRBJ2-5	-	-	CATSRGELPYQETQYF	TGTGCCACCAGCAGAGGGGAGCTACCGTACCAAGAGACCCAGTACTTC
TRBV5-1	TRBJ2-3	-	-	CASSIGQSADTQYF	TGCGCCAGCAGCATCGGACAGTCGGCAGATACGCAGTATTTT
TRBV2	TRBJ2-7	once	TRBD2	CASGRQRDSYEQYF	TGTGCCAGCGGACGACAGCGGGACTCCTACGAGCAGTACTTC
TRBV4-3	TRBJ2-3	few	TRBD2	CASSLGLAGSTDTQYF	TGCGCCAGCAGCCTGGGACTAGCGGGCAGCACAGATACGCAGTATTTT
TRBV25-1	TRBJ1-2	-	-	CASSERRGVDYGYTF	TGTGCCAGCAGTGAACGTCGCGGGGTAGACTATGGCTACACCTTC
TRBV5-1	TRBJ2-2	once	-	CASSLDRASTNTGELFF	TGCGCCAGCAGCTTGGACCGGGCCAGCACAAACACCGGGGAGCTGTTTTTT
TRBV18	TRBJ2-7	-	TRBD1	CASSPRTGGSYEQYF	TGTGCCAGCTCACCACGGACAGGGGGCTCCTACGAGCAGTACTTC
TRBV5-4	TRBJ2-7	-	-	CASSFVVGMDEQYF	TGTGCCAGCAGCTTCGTAGTGGGAATGGACGAGCAGTACTTC
TRBV5-1	TRBJ2-5	-	TRBD2	CASSLQGAAGVGLKTQYF	TGCGCCAGCAGCTTACAGGGTGCAGCGGGAGTGGGGTTGAAGACCCAGTACTTC
TRBV28	TRBJ1-4	-	-	CASSLFAGFNEKLFF	TGTGCCAGCAGTTTATTCGCAGGGTTTAATGAAAAACTGTTTTTT
TRBV10-3	TRBJ2-7	once	TRBD1	CAISGGRTGGLEEQYF	TGTGCCATCAGTGGAGGTCGGACAGGGGGCTTAGAAGAGCAGTACTTC